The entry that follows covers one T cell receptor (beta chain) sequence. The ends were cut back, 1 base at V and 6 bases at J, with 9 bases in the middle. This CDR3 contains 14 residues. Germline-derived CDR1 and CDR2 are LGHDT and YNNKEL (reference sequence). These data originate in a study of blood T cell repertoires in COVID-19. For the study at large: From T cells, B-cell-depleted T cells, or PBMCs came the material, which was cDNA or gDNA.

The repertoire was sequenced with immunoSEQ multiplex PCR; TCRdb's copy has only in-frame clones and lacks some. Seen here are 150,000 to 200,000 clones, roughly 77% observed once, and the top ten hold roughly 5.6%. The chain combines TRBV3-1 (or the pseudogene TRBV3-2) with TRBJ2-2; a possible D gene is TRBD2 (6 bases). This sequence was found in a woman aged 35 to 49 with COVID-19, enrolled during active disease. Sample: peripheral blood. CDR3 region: CASSQGGGSGELFF. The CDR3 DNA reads TGTGCCAGCAGCCAAGGAGGAGGGTCCGGGGAGCTGTTTTTT.